The T cell receptor beta chain described here comes from a study of cytomegalovirus exposure and HLA in healthy donors. Only a few counts were recorded for this clone. The PCR was carried out with 60 Vbeta primers and 13 Jbeta primers. Profiling relied on immunoSEQ multiplex PCR, and the TCRdb table lists in-frame clones only, not all of them. The top ten clones hold roughly 2% of a sample with about 180,000 clones, around 80% of them seen once. The sequencing sample was made of PBMCs. The TCR comes from a woman in her 30s in good health and CMV-seronegative.

CDR3 DNA sequence: TGTGCCAGCAGTGAAAGGTTCGCAGGGAGGGATCAGCCCCAGCATTTT. This codes for CASSERFAGRDQPQHF. The chain joins TRBV6-1 to TRBJ1-5, with D maybe TRBD1 (5 bases). The CDR3 runs 16 residues. V lost 2 bases, J lost 5 bases, and 16 bases lay in between. Germline CDR1 reads MNHNS; CDR2 reads SASEGT.